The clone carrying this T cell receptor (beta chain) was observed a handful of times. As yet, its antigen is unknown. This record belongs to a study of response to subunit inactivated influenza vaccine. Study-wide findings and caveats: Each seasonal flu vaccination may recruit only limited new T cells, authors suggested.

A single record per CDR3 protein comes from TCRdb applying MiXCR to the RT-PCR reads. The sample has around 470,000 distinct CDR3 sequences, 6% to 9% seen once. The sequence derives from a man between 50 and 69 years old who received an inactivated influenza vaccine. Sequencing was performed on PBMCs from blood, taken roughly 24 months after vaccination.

The CDR3 DNA is TGTGCCAGCAGTCCGAGGGACGTCGGTTACACCTTC. It specifies CASSPRDVGYTF. The chain couples TRBV6-6 to TRBJ1-2; weak D call: TRBD1 (5 bases). Germline V gene sequence: CDR1 MNHNY, CDR2 SVGAGI (reference sequence). CDR3 length equals 12 residues. V was cut by 5 bases and J by 11 bases, with 15 bases left in between.